This entry concerns a single T cell receptor (beta chain). Looked up from germline, CDR1 is SGHNT and CDR2 is YYREEE (reference sequence). The CDR3 extends over 14 amino acids. With V trimmed by 4 bases and J by 11 bases, 8 bases remained unmatched. These data are taken from a study of cytomegalovirus exposure and HLA in healthy donors. Vbeta (60) and Jbeta (13) primers were used in the PCR. Method: immunoSEQ multiplex PCR; TCRdb's copy keeps in-frame clones and lacks some. Of approximately 160,000 clones listed, 68% are singletons. The chain has TRBV5-4 and TRBJ1-6; 8 bases line up with TRBD1. Sequenced sample: PBMCs. This TCR derives from a woman in her thirties or forties in good health and CMV-seropositive. The CDR3 DNA reads TGTGCCAGCAGCGCACAGGGGGGAGAAGCACCCCTCCACTTT. Amino acid sequence: CASSAQGGEAPLHF.